The next 15 T cell receptor beta chains were all read from a single sample in a study of shared clonotypes between healthy human individuals (dated by TCRdb to 2020 to 2022). Library preparation employed the immunoSEQ multiplex PCR assay. Held by TCRdb, this immuneACCESS table contains in-frame sequences only and omits some clones. Under half of the omission traces to an unresolved V gene where checked; the cause of the rest is unknown. The sample table records just under 95,000 clones; over 60% of these occur just once. Around half of the sample is held by the ten biggest clonotypes. Specimen: memory CD8+ T cells sorted from blood. The meaning of the sample's cell subset or site label: CD45RO+ cells pooled with CCR7-negative TemRA cells. Every receptor here comes from a man aged 25-45 years in good health.

This clone was observed a single time. This chain connects TRBV6-6 to TRBJ2-7; no definite D call. CDR3 size: 12 residues. Trimming took 0 bases from V and 0 from J, leaving 0 bases between them. Germline CDR1 is MNHNY and CDR2 is SVGAGI (reference sequence). This CDR3 is CASSYSSYEQYF. DNA for the CDR3: TGTGCCAGCAGTTACTCCTCCTACGAGCAGTACTTC.

The sample holds one count of this clone. The chain is built from TRBV25-1 and TRBJ1-6; no clear D gene. Trimming cost V 5 bases and J 0 bases, with 14 bases left between them. The CDR3 has 17 amino acids. Germline-derived CDR1 and CDR2 are MGHDK and SYGVNS. The CDR3 here is CASSNSTGSSYNSPLHF. The CDR3 bases are TGTGCCAGCAGTAACTCCACGGGGAGCTCCTATAATTCACCCCTCCACTTT. Full variable domain (rest looked up from reference TRBV25-1 and TRBJ1-6): EADIYQTPRYLVIGTGKKITLECSQTMGHDKMYWYQQDPGMELHLIHYSYGVNSTEKGDLSSESTVSRIRTEHFPLTLESARPSHTSQYLCASSNSTGSSYNSPLHFGNGTRLTVT.

V gene TRBV2 combines with J gene TRBJ2-7, with D possibly being TRBD2 (6 bases). V was pared by 3 bases and J by 1 base, with 7 bases between. The germline V gene encodes CDR1 SNHLY and CDR2 FYNNEI. The CDR3 runs 13 residues. The CDR3 region has the DNA TGTGCCAGCAGTGATGCGGGATCCTACGAGCAGTACTTC. The encoded protein is CASSDAGSYEQYF.

This clone appeared once. In the same sample, other DNA sequences code for this CDR3. V gene TRBV6-5 combines with J gene TRBJ2-4, with TRBD1 matching 7 bases. From germline, CDR1 is MNHEY and CDR2 SVGAGI. V was clipped by 3 bases and J by 1 base; unmatched bases: 3. This CDR3 is built from 15 residues. In DNA form, the CDR3 reads TGTGCCAGCAGTTATTCGACAGGGGCCAAAAACATTCAGTACTTC. It specifies CASSYSTGAKNIQYF.

This sequence joins TRBV13 and TRBJ2-2; D ambiguous. CDR1 and CDR2 from the germline V gene are PRHDT and FYEKMQ (reference sequence). The CDR3 loop spans 13 amino acids. The germline V and J ends were trimmed by 4 bases and 9 bases, with 12 bases remaining between them. The CDR3 nucleotides are TGTGCCAGCAGCTCCGACGGCGGTTGGGAGCTGTTTTTT. Protein sequence: CASSSDGGWELFF.

In this sample, this clone turned up many times. The V call is TRBV6-4, the J call TRBJ2-5; D remains ambiguous. Looked up from germline, CDR1 is MRHNA and CDR2 is SNTAGT. The CDR3 totals 10 residues. V shed 6 bases and J shed 5 bases, with 4 bases lying between them. The CDR3 reads CASRVETQYF. The CDR3 DNA is TGTGCCAGCAGGGTGGAGACCCAGTACTTC.

The CDR3 DNA is TGTGCCAGCAGTGAAATGGGACACGAGCAGTACTTC. Its protein is CASSEMGHEQYF. V usage is TRBV2 and J usage is TRBJ2-7, with D possibly called TRBD1 or TRBD2 (5 bases each). The CDR3 totals 12 residues. V dropped 2 bases and J dropped 5 bases, with 7 bases sitting between them. Looked up from germline, CDR1 is SNHLY and CDR2 is FYNNEI.

V is TRBV7-9 and J is TRBJ2-7, with 12 bases fitting TRBD2. This CDR3 comprises 17 residues. The germline gives CDR1 SEHNR, CDR2 FQNEAQ (reference sequence). V dropped 2 bases and J dropped 5; count of bases not matched to a gene: 10. The CDR3 loop is CASSLLVTSSGRDEQYF. The CDR3 nucleotides read TGTGCCAGCAGCTTACTCGTCACCTCTAGCGGGAGGGACGAGCAGTACTTC.

The chain has TRBV19 and TRBJ2-2; weak D call: TRBD2 (6 bases). The germline V and J ends were trimmed by 5 bases and 3 bases, with 10 bases remaining between them. The CDR3 has 14 residues. Germline values: CDR1 LNHDA, CDR2 SQIVND (reference sequence). CDR3 DNA sequence: TGTGCCAGTAGTGGGGGGATGTACACCGGGGAGCTGTTTTTT. Translating it yields CASSGGMYTGELFF.

This chain links TRBV5-1 with TRBJ2-5, with TRBD1 identical over 7 bases. V lost 4 bases and J lost 3; bases outside the gene matches: 9. This CDR3 contains 15 residues. Germline loops: CDR1 SGHRS, CDR2 YFSETQ. The CDR3 region is CASSRPTGIEETQYF. The CDR3 bases are TGCGCCAGCAGCCGACCGACAGGGATCGAAGAGACCCAGTACTTC.

The table lists this clone with a count of one. The rearrangement joins TRBV2 to TRBJ1-1, with 7 bases that match TRBD1. The CDR3 is made up of 13 amino acids. V shed 6 bases and J 0 bases; nucleotides not matched to a gene: 1. Germline V gene sequence: CDR1 SNHLY, CDR2 FYNNEI. The CDR3 region has the DNA TGTGCCAGCAGGGGACAGCTGAACACTGAAGCTTTCTTT. It specifies CASRGQLNTEAFF.

V usage is TRBV21-1 and J usage is TRBJ2-1; TRBD2 reflects the table's D call only, with no check against the DNA. TRBV21-1 is recorded as a pseudogene. The CDR3 sequence is 15 residues long. The CDR3 loop is CASNQSGRSSGEQFF. In DNA form, the CDR3 reads TGTGCCAGCAACCAAAGCGGGAGGAGTTCGGGTGAGCAGTTCTTC.

This clone was counted at least ten times. The chain joins TRBV7-8 to TRBJ2-1, with unresolved D. The V gene's germline CDR1 is SGHVS and CDR2 FQNEAQ. CDR3 length: 16 amino acids. The ends were cut back, 1 base at V and 8 bases at J, with 18 bases in the middle. In DNA, the CDR3 is TGTGCCAGCAGCTTAGAGGCGACAACAGATGGCGATGAGCAGTTCTTC. It codes for CASSLEATTDGDEQFF.

The CDR3 reads CASRKNAGTGPVEQYF. CDR3 coding DNA: TGTGCCAGCAGGAAAAACGCCGGGACAGGCCCTGTGGAGCAGTACTTC. V gene TRBV27 combines with J gene TRBJ2-7; TRBD1 matches 8 bases. Germline trimming cut 6 bases from V and 7 bases from J; bases unmatched to any gene: 17. The CDR3 runs 16 residues. Germline assignment: CDR1 MNHEY and CDR2 SMNVEV (reference sequence).

V gene TRBV27 combines with J gene TRBJ2-7; D not resolved. This CDR3 spans 14 amino acids. Trimming took 6 bases from V and 1 from J, leaving 13 bases between them. Per the germline V gene, CDR1 is MNHEY and CDR2 is SMNVEV (reference sequence). The CDR3 sequence: CASSVGGPSYEQYF. In nucleotides, the CDR3 is TGTGCCAGCAGCGTTGGCGGACCGTCCTACGAGCAGTACTTC.